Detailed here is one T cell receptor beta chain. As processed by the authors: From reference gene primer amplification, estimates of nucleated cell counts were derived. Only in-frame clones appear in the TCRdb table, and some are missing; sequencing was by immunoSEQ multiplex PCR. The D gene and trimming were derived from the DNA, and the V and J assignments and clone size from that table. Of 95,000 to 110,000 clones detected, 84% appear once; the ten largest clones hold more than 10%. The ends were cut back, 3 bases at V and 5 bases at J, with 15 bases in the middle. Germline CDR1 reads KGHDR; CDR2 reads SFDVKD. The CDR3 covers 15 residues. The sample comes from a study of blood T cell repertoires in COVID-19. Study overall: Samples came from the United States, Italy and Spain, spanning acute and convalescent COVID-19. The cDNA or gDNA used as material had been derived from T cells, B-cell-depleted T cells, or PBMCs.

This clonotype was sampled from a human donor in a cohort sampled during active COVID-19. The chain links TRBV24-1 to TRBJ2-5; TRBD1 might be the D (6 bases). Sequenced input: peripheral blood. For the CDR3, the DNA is TGTGCCACCAGTGATCCCCGACAGGCTCTCGAGACCCAGTACTTC. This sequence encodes CATSDPRQALETQYF.